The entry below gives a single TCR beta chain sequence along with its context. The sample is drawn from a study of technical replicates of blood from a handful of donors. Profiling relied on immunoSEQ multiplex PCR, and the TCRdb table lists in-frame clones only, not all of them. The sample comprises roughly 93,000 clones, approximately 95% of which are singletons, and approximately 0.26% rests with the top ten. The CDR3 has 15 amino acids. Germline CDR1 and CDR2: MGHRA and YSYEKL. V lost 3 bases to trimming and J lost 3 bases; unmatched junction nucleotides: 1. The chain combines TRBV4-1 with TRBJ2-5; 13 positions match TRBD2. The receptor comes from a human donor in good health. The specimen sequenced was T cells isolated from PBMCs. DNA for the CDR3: TGCGCCAGCAGCCACGGACTAGCGGGGGAAGAGACCCAGTACTTC. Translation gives CASSHGLAGEETQYF.